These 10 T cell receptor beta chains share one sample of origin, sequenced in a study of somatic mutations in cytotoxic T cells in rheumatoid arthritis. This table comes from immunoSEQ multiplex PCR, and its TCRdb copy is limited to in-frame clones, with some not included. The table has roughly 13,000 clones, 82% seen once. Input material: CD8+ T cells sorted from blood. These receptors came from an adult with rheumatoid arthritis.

The CDR3 coding sequence is TGTGCCAGCAGTTATAGGGCAGGGGAATCTTACGAGCAGTACTTC. It specifies CASSYRAGESYEQYF. The V call is TRBV6-5, the J call TRBJ2-7; D might be TRBD1 (6 bases). The CDR3 is made up of 15 amino acids. Deletions cut 3 bases from V and 4 bases from J, with 16 bases between. Germline V CDR1 and CDR2: MNHEY, SVGAGI.

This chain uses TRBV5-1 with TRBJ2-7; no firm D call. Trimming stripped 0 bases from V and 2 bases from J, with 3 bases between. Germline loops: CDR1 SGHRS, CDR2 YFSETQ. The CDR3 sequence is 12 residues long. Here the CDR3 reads CASSLVPYEQYF. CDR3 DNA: TGCGCCAGCAGCTTGGTACCCTACGAGCAGTACTTC.

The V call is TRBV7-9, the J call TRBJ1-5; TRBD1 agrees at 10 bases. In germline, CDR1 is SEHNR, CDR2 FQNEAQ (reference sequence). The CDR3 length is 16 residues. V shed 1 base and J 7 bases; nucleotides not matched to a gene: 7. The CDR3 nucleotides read TGTGCCAGCAGCTTAGAAGTAGGGACAGGGGACCAGCCCCAGCATTTT. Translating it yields CASSLEVGTGDQPQHF.

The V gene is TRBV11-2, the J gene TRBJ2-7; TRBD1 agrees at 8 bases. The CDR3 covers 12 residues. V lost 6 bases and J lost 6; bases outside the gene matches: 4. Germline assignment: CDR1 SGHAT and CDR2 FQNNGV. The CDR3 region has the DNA TGTGCCAGCAGGACAGGGGTTGGCGAGCAGTACTTC. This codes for CASRTGVGEQYF.

CDR3 protein: CASSLAGNTEAFF. CDR3 nucleotides: TGTGCCAGCAGCTTGGCGGGGAACACTGAAGCTTTCTTT. This chain connects TRBV7-3 to TRBJ1-1; D uncertain. CDR3 length: 13 amino acids. The V and J ends lost 3 bases and 1 base respectively, with 6 bases between them. The germline V gene has CDR1 SGHTA and CDR2 FQGTGA. The full variable domain, with the rest looked up from reference TRBV7-3 and TRBJ1-1, is GAGVSQTPSNKVTEKGKYVELRCDPISGHTALYWYRQSLGQGPEFLIYFQGTGAADDSGLPNDRFFAVRPEGSVSTLKIQRTERGDSAVYLCASSLAGNTEAFFGQGTRLTVV.

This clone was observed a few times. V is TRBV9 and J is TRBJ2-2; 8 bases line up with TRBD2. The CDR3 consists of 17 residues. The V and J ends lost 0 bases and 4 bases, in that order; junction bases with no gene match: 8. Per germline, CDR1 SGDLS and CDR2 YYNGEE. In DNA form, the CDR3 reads TGTGCCAGCAGCGTAGGGGGTAGCGGGGTCATCACCGGGGAGCTGTTTTTT. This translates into CASSVGGSGVITGELFF. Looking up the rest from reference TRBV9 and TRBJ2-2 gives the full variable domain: DSGVTQTPKHLITATGQRVTLRCSPRSGDLSVYWYQQSLDQGLQFLIQYYNGEERAKGNILERFSAQQFPDLHSELNLSSLELGDSALYFCASSVGGSGVITGELFFGEGSRLTVL.

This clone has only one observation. CDR3: CASSLPGEETQYF. The CDR3 DNA follows: TGTGCCAGCAGCTTACCCGGGGAGGAGACCCAGTACTTC. The V call is TRBV13, the J call TRBJ2-5, with TRBD2 as a possible D gene (5 bases). The CDR3 runs 13 residues. Per the germline V gene, CDR1 is PRHDT and CDR2 is FYEKMQ (reference sequence). Trimming removed 2 bases at V and 5 bases at J, with 9 bases between.

The CDR3 sequence is CASSQGPGTDLYGYTF. The CDR3 DNA is TGTGCCAGCAGCCAAGGTCCCGGGACAGACCTATATGGCTACACCTTC. J is TRBJ1-2 and V is TRBV7-9, with 7 bases matching TRBD1. With 5 bases clipped from V and 5 bases from J, the junction kept 14 bases outside the gene matches. The CDR3 spans 16 residues. Germline V lookup: CDR1 SEHNR, CDR2 FQNEAQ (reference sequence).

CDR3: CASSGQGAGTEQFF. The CDR3 DNA reads as TGTGCCAGCAGCGGACAGGGGGCTGGAACTGAGCAGTTCTTC. The chain links TRBV9 to TRBJ2-1, with 10 bases that match TRBD1. In germline, CDR1 is SGDLS, CDR2 YYNGEE. V shed 3 bases, J shed 9 bases, and the junction held 6 bases outside the gene matches. This CDR3 is 14 amino acids long. The complete variable domain, with remaining parts taken from reference TRBV9 and TRBJ2-1, reads DSGVTQTPKHLITATGQRVTLRCSPRSGDLSVYWYQQSLDQGLQFLIQYYNGEERAKGNILERFSAQQFPDLHSELNLSSLELGDSALYFCASSGQGAGTEQFFGPGTRLTVL.

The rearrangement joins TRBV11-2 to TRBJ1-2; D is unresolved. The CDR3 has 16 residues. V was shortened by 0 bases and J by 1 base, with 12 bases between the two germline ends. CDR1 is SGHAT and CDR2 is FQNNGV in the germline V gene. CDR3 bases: TGTGCCAGCAGCTTAGACTTAAGACTAATTAACTATGGCTACACCTTC. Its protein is CASSLDLRLINYGYTF.